Below are 16 T cell receptor beta chains sequenced from a single sample in a study of T cell repertoires in cytomegalovirus infection (dated by TCRdb to the late 2010s). Their specific antigens are unknown. Sequenced on an Illumina HiSeq 1500. In-frame beta chains were kept once TCRdb had trimmed the public reads at Q25 with fastp and called clones with MiXCR. Here each entry gathers all rows of one CDR3 protein and keeps the most common genes and DNA. Here the sample has roughly 700,000 distinct CDR3 sequences; about 33% occur a single time. The ten most abundant clones make up over 15% of the sample. In the paper's terms, the treatment or condition label means: in vitro stimulation with specific CMV peptide epitopes to enrich CMV-specific T cells. The sample was cultured PBMCs, taken from culture after CMV antigen stimulation. The receptors were sampled from a human donor in good health (CMV status not recorded). Some clones in this sample may be carry-over from other donors' samples.

This clonotype turned up a few times. The chain is built from TRBV20-1 and TRBJ2-1; D remains ambiguous. Trimming cost V 3 bases and J 0 bases, with 9 bases left between them. Germline loops: CDR1 DFQATT, CDR2 SNEGSKA (reference sequence). This CDR3 comprises 14 residues. Written as DNA, the CDR3 is TGCAGTGCTAGTGCTTTGAGCTCCTACAATGAGCAGTTCTTC. This translates into CSASALSSYNEQFF.

This rearrangement joins TRBV5-4 to TRBJ1-1, with 9 bases aligning to TRBD1. Germline lookup yields CDR1 SGHNT and CDR2 YYREEE (reference sequence). The V segment lost 0 bases and the J segment 1 base; nucleotides outside the gene matches: 1. CDR3 length: 15 amino acids. CDR3 region: CASSLEQGANTEAFF. CDR3 in DNA: TGTGCCAGCAGCTTGGAACAGGGGGCGAACACTGAAGCTTTCTTT. The whole variable domain, filled in from reference TRBV5-4 and TRBJ1-1, reads ETGVTQSPTHLIKTRGQQVTLRCSSQSGHNTVSWYQQALGQGPQFIFQYYREEENGRGNFPPRFSGLQFPNYSSELNVNALELDDSALYLCASSLEQGANTEAFFGQGTRLTVV.

The CDR3 nucleotides read TGTGCCAGCAGTCCACTAGCGGGAGTAGACGAGCAGTTCTTC. Translating it yields CASSPLAGVDEQFF. This rearrangement joins TRBV12-3 or TRBV12-4 to TRBJ2-1, with 11 bases fitting TRBD2. Trimming removed 5 bases from V and 10 bases from J; junction bases left unmatched: 7. This CDR3 comprises 14 residues.

The chain employs TRBV28 and TRBJ1-4; no firm D call. Germline assignment: CDR1 MDHEN and CDR2 SYDVKM. The V end lost 4 bases, the J end lost 8 bases, and 8 bases lay between the germline ends. The CDR3 runs 12 residues. The CDR3 coding sequence is TGTGCCAGCAGTTCCTGGGTAGAAAAACTGTTTTTT. Encoded protein: CASSSWVEKLFF.

This clonotype appeared many times. V is TRBV7-2 and J is TRBJ2-1; 7 bases are a match to TRBD2. This CDR3 has 15 residues. In germline, CDR1 is SGHTA, CDR2 FQGNSA. The ends lost 2 bases at V and 8 bases at J; junction bases unmatched: 9. This CDR3 is CASSLLSSGAHEQFF. The CDR3 region has the DNA TGTGCCAGCAGCTTATTGTCCAGCGGGGCACATGAGCAGTTCTTC.

This sequence joins TRBV5-1 and TRBJ2-5; TRBD1 matches 7 bases. After removal of 4 bases from V and 2 bases from J, the junction contained 5 bases not matched to a gene. This CDR3 comprises 14 residues. The V gene's germline CDR1 is SGHRS and CDR2 YFSETQ. CDR3 sequence: CASSIGQVQETQYF. CDR3 coding DNA: TGCGCCAGCAGCATCGGACAGGTACAAGAGACCCAGTACTTC.

J is TRBJ2-3 and V is TRBV9; 11 nucleotides align to TRBD2. Germline V lookup: CDR1 SGDLS, CDR2 YYNGEE. Trimming removed 3 bases from V and 8 bases from J; junction bases left unmatched: 14. The CDR3 spans 17 residues. CDR3 residues: CASSDNLHGTSGLTQYF. The CDR3 DNA reads as TGTGCCAGCAGCGACAACCTCCACGGGACTAGCGGCCTTACGCAGTATTTT.

This clonotype was picked up many times. This chain connects TRBV7-2 to TRBJ1-2; D not certain. The CDR3 runs to 15 residues. Germline V gene lookup returns CDR1 SGHTA and CDR2 FQGNSA. The germline V and J ends were trimmed by 2 bases and 5 bases, with 15 bases remaining between them. CDR3 bases: TGTGCCAGCAGCTTAAGGCAGCAAGTGGTATATGGCTACACCTTC. Encoded protein: CASSLRQQVVYGYTF. Variable domain in full (rest from reference TRBV7-2 and TRBJ1-2): GAGVSQSPSNKVTEKGKDVELRCDPISGHTALYWYRQSLGQGLEFLIYFQGNSAPDKSGLPSDRFSAERTGGSVSTLTIQRTQQEDSAVYLCASSLRQQVVYGYTFGSGTRLTVV.

The chain has TRBV10-3 and TRBJ2-1; 9 bases are a match to TRBD2. With V trimmed by 2 bases and J by 5 bases, 13 bases remained unmatched. This CDR3 contains 18 residues. Looked up from germline, CDR1 is ENHRY and CDR2 is SYGVKD. Here the CDR3 reads CAISEGRTSAGLDNEQFF. CDR3 DNA: TGTGCCATCAGTGAGGGTCGGACTAGCGCTGGTTTGGACAATGAGCAGTTCTTC.

The table lists this clonotype with a few counts. The chain links TRBV2 to TRBJ1-2, with a tentative D call TRBD1 (5 bases). The V and J ends lost 3 bases and 8 bases respectively, with 16 bases between them. Per the germline V gene, CDR1 is SNHLY and CDR2 is FYNNEI. This CDR3 has 14 residues. The CDR3 sequence: CASSELRGDYGYTF. CDR3 in DNA: TGTGCCAGCAGTGAGTTAAGGGGAGATTACGGCTACACCTTC. The complete variable domain, with remaining parts taken from reference TRBV2 and TRBJ1-2, reads EPEVTQTPSHQVTQMGQEVILRCVPISNHLYFYWYRQILGQKVEFLVSFYNNEISEKSEIFDDQFSVERPDGSNFTLKIRSTKLEDSAMYFCASSELRGDYGYTFGSGTRLTVV.

In this sample, this clonotype turned up many times. The rearrangement links TRBV7-2 to TRBJ1-2, with 7 bases identical to TRBD1. Trimming took 0 bases from V and 4 from J; bases not matched to a gene: 2. Germline V gene data show CDR1 as SGHTA and CDR2 as FQGNSA. The CDR3 spans 14 residues. This chain's CDR3 is CASSLAGGGYGYTF. Written as DNA, the CDR3 is TGTGCCAGCAGCTTAGCAGGGGGCGGCTATGGCTACACCTTC.

This chain uses TRBV4-1 with TRBJ1-5; no firm D call. V lost 1 base to trimming and J lost 1 base, with 8 bases between them. CDR1 and CDR2 from the germline V gene are MGHRA and YSYEKL. The CDR3 is 15 residues long. In DNA form, the CDR3 reads TGCGCCAGCAGCCAAGGTGTTTGGAGCAATCAGCCCCAGCATTTT. Translated: CASSQGVWSNQPQHF.

This clonotype was seen a handful of times. The chain combines TRBV7-2 with TRBJ1-1; D is unclear. The CDR3 totals 15 residues. Germline V gene lookup returns CDR1 SGHTA and CDR2 FQGNSA. V gave up 5 bases and J gave up 5 bases, with 18 bases separating them. The CDR3 nucleotides are TGTGCCAGCAGCCTTTTCCCCTGGAGAGAAACTGAAGCTTTCTTT. Translation: CASSLFPWRETEAFF.

The CDR3 DNA follows: TGTGCCAGCAGCTTATCTTCGCCGAACTCGTACTTC. Translation: CASSLSSPNSYF. The chain is built from TRBV7-9 and TRBJ2-5; D gene unclear. Trimming stripped 2 bases from V and 13 bases from J, with 14 bases between. CDR3 length: 12 amino acids. Germline CDR1 SEHNR, CDR2 FQNEAQ (reference sequence).

In the case of this clonotype: This may be a read error, as it is one base from a much larger clone. The chain has TRBV7-2 and TRBJ2-1; 10 bases fit TRBD1. This CDR3 spans 15 amino acids. J was trimmed by 8 bases and V by 5 bases; bases with no gene match: 9. Germline lookup yields CDR1 SGHTA and CDR2 FQGNSA. The CDR3 loop reads CASSRGDRGLDEQFF. CDR3 nucleotide sequence: TGTGCCAGCAGCCGGGGGGACAGGGGTTTGGATGAGCAGTTCTTC.

The rearrangement joins TRBV7-6 to TRBJ2-7; no clear D gene. The CDR3 is made up of 12 amino acids. The germline CDR1 and CDR2 sequences are SGHVS and FNYEAQ. V was pared by 5 bases and J by 4 bases, with 9 bases between. The CDR3 sequence: CASSGDGYEQYF. CDR3 nucleotide sequence: TGTGCCAGCAGCGGTGACGGGTACGAGCAGTACTTC.